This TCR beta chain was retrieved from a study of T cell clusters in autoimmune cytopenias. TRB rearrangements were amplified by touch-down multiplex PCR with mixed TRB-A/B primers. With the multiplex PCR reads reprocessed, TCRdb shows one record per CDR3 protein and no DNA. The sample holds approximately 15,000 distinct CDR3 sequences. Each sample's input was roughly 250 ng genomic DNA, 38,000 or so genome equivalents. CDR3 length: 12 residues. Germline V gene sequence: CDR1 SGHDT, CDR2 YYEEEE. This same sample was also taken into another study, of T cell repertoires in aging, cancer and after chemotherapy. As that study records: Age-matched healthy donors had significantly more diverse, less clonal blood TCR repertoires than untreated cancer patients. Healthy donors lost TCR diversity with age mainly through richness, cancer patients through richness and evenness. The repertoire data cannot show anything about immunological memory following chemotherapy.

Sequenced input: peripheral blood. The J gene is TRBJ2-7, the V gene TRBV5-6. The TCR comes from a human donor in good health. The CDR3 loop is CASSSLNDEQYF.